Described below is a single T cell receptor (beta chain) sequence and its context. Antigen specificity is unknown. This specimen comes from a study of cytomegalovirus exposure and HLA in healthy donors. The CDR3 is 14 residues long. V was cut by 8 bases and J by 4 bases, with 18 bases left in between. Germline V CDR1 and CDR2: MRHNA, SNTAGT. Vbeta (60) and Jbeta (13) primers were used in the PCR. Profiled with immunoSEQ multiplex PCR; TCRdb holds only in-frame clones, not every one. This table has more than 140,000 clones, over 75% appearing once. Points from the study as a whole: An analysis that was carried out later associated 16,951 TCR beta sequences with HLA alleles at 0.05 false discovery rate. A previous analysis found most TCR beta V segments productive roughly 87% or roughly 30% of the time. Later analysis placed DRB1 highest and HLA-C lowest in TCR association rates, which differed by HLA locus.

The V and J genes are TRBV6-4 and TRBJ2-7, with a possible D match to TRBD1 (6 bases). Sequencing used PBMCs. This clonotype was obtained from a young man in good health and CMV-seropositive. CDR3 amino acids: CASGRDVQGYEQYF. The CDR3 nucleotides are TGTGCCAGCGGTCGGGACGTACAGGGTTACGAGCAGTACTTC.